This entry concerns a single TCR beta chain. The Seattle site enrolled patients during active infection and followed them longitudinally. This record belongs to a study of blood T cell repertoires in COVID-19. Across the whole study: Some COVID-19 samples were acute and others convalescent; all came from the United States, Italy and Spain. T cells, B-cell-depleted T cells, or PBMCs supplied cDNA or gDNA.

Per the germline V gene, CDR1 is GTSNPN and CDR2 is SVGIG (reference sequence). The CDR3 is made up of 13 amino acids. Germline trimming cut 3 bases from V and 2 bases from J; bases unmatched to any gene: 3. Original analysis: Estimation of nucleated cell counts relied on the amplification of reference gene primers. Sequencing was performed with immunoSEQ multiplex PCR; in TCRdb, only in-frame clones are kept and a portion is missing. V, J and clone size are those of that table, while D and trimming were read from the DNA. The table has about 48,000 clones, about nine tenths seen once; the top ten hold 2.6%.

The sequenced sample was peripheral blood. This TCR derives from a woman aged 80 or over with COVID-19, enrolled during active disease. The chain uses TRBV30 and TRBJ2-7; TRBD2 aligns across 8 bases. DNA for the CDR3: TGTGCCTGGAGAGGGCGGGGGGCCTACGAGCAGTACTTC. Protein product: CAWRGRGAYEQYF.